The 8 T cell receptor beta chains below all came from one sample that was sequenced in a study of blood T cell repertoires in COVID-19 (TCRdb year 2020). Libraries were prepared through the immunoSEQ multiplex PCR assay. Sourced from immuneACCESS, this table was stored by TCRdb with only in-frame sequences that have V and J called. A share of the clones is absent; for the studies checked, an unresolved V gene accounts for under half, and the remainder has no known explanation. The sample contains hundreds of thousands of clones, roughly 85% of them found a single time. 3% to 3.5% of the sample is in the top ten clones. The specimen was peripheral blood. Source of these receptors: a young man with active or convalescent COVID-19.

J is TRBJ1-5 and V is TRBV6-5, with a tentative D call TRBD1 (5 bases). The germline V gene has CDR1 MNHEY and CDR2 SVGAGI. This CDR3 spans 15 amino acids. Trimming took 4 bases from V and 5 from J, leaving 15 bases between them. The CDR3 here is CASSSQGEQYQPQHF. In DNA, the CDR3 is TGTGCCAGCAGTTCTCAGGGCGAGCAGTATCAGCCCCAGCATTTT.

The CDR3 loop is CASSERQDNSPLHF. In nucleotides, the CDR3 is TGTGCCAGCAGTGAGCGACAAGATAATTCACCCCTCCACTTT. The chain recombines TRBV6-4 with TRBJ1-6; D is unclear. The germline V and J ends were trimmed by 3 bases and 5 bases, with 8 bases remaining between them. Per the germline V gene, CDR1 is MRHNA and CDR2 is SNTAGT. This CDR3 contains 14 residues.

V usage is TRBV7-9 and J usage is TRBJ2-3; tentative D call: TRBD1 (6 bases). The CDR3 loop spans 13 amino acids. V was clipped by 5 bases and J by 6 bases, with 12 bases between them. Germline CDR1 is SEHNR and CDR2 is FQNEAQ (reference sequence). The CDR3 DNA follows: TGTGCCAGCAGCCTTACAGGGTCGGATACGCAGTATTTT. Encoded protein: CASSLTGSDTQYF. The whole variable domain, remainder taken from reference TRBV7-9 and TRBJ2-3, is DTGVSQNPRHKITKRGQNVTFRCDPISEHNRLYWYRQTLGQGPEFLTYFQNEAQLEKSRLLSDRFSAERPKGSFSTLEIQRTEQGDSAMYLCASSLTGSDTQYFGPGTRLTVL.

The rearrangement joins TRBV19 to TRBJ2-5; 7 bases agree with TRBD1. With 2 bases clipped from V and 2 bases from J, the junction kept 5 bases outside the gene matches. The CDR3 spans 15 residues. CDR1 and CDR2 from the germline V gene are LNHDA and SQIVND (reference sequence). Here the CDR3 reads CASSIYPGQQETQYF. The CDR3, as DNA: TGTGCCAGTAGTATATACCCGGGACAGCAAGAGACCCAGTACTTC.

This chain joins TRBV10-2 and TRBJ2-1; D call uncertain. Looked up from germline, CDR1 is WSHSY and CDR2 is SAAADI. V lost 4 bases, J lost 5 bases, and 6 bases lay in between. This CDR3 is built from 12 residues. The CDR3, as DNA: TGCGCCAGCAGTGGTCAGAACAATGAGCAGTTCTTC. Amino acid sequence: CASSGQNNEQFF.

V and J are TRBV19 and TRBJ2-1, with TRBD2 as a possible D gene (6 bases). Germline CDR1 is LNHDA and CDR2 is SQIVND (reference sequence). V was trimmed by 6 bases and J by 5 bases, leaving 14 bases between them. This CDR3 contains 14 residues. CDR3 amino acids: CASRRLGEDNEQFF. In nucleotides, the CDR3 is TGTGCCAGTAGGCGACTAGGGGAAGACAATGAGCAGTTCTTC.

This clone was recorded once. The rearrangement joins TRBV12-3 or TRBV12-4 to TRBJ1-6, with 7 bases identical to TRBD1. V dropped 5 bases and J dropped 8; count of bases not matched to a gene: 3. The CDR3 covers 13 residues. The chain's CDR3 is CASSLTGDSPLHF. CDR3 bases: TGTGCCAGCAGTCTTACAGGGGATTCACCCCTCCACTTT.

V is TRBV7-9 and J is TRBJ2-7; D is perhaps TRBD1 (5 bases). Germline CDR1 is SEHNR and CDR2 is FQNEAQ (reference sequence). The V end lost 2 bases, the J end lost 6 bases, and 8 bases lay between the germline ends. The CDR3 has 12 residues. The CDR3 sequence: CASSLQGIEQYF. As DNA, the CDR3 is TGTGCCAGCAGCTTACAGGGTATCGAGCAGTACTTC.